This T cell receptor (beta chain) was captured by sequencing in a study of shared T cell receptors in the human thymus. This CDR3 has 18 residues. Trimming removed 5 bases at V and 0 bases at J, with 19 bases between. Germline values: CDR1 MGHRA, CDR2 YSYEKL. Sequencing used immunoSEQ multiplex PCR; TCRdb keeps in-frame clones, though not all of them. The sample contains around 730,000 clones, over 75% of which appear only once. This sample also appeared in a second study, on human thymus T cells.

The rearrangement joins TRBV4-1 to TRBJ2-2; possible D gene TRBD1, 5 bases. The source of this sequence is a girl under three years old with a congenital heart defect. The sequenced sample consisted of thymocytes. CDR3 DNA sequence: TGCGCCAGCAGCTCCCGCGATTTGACAGCGTCGAACACCGGGGAGCTGTTTTTT. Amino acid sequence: CASSSRDLTASNTGELFF.